The present entry profiles one T cell receptor beta chain with its context. The data originate from a study of blood T cell repertoires in COVID-19. Study background: Whether acute or convalescent, the COVID-19 samples came from the United States, Italy and Spain. From T cells, B-cell-depleted T cells, or PBMCs came the material, which was cDNA or gDNA.

The length of the CDR3 is 15 residues. The ends lost 4 bases at V and 1 base at J; junction bases unmatched: 2. The germline V gene encodes CDR1 MGHRA and CDR2 YSYEKL. In the original analysis: Reference gene primer amplification in the assay estimated nucleated cell counts. Sequenced by immunoSEQ multiplex PCR; TCRdb stores in-frame clones only, minus some. That table supplies the V and J calls and clone size; D and trimming were determined from the DNA. The sample yields 100,000 to 120,000 clones, over 75% seen once. This clonotype originated in a woman at least 80 years old with active or convalescent COVID-19. Sequenced sample: peripheral blood. The chain uses TRBV4-1 and TRBJ2-7; 12 positions agree with TRBD2. DNA for the CDR3: TGCGCCAGCAGCCGAGGACTAGCGGGATCCTACGAGCAGTACTTC. Protein sequence: CASSRGLAGSYEQYF.